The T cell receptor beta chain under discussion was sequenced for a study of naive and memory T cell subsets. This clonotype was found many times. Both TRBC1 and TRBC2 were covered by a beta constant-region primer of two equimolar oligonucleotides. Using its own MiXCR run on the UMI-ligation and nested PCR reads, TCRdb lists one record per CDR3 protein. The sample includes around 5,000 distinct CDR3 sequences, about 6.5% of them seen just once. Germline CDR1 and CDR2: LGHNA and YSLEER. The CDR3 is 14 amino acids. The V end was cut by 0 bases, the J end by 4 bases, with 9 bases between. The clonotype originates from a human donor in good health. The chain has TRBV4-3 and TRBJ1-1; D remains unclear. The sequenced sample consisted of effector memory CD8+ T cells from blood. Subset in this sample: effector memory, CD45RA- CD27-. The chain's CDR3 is CASSQDTAITEAFF. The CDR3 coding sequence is TGCGCCAGCAGCCAAGATACCGCGATCACTGAAGCTTTCTTT.